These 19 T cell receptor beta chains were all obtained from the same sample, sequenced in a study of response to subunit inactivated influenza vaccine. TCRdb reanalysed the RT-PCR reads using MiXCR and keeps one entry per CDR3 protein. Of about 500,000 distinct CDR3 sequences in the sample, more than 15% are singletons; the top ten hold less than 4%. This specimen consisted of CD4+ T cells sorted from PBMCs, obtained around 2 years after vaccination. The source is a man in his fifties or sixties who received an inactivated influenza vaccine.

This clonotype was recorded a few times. CDR3 sequence reads: CASSLGQGGRFSNTGELFF. The CDR3 nucleotides read TGTGCCAGCAGTTTAGGGCAGGGGGGGAGGTTTTCGAACACCGGGGAGCTGTTTTTT. V and J are TRBV28 and TRBJ2-2; the D gene could be TRBD1 or TRBD2 (7 bases each). The CDR3 spans 19 residues. Germline CDR1 MDHEN, CDR2 SYDVKM. Trimming removed 2 bases at V and 0 bases at J, with 19 bases between. Together with reference TRBV28 and TRBJ2-2, the CDR3 gives the full variable domain: DVKVTQSSRYLVKRTGEKVFLECVQDMDHENMFWYRQDPGLGLRLIYFSYDVKMKEKGDIPEGYSVSREKKERFSLILESASTNQTSMYLCASSLGQGGRFSNTGELFFGEGSRLTVL.

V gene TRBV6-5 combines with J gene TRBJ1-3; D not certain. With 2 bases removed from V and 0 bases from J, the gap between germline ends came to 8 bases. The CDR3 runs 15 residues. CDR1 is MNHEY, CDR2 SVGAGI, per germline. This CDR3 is CASSYGPDSGNTIYF. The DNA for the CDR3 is TGTGCCAGCAGTTACGGGCCTGACTCTGGAAACACCATATATTTT.

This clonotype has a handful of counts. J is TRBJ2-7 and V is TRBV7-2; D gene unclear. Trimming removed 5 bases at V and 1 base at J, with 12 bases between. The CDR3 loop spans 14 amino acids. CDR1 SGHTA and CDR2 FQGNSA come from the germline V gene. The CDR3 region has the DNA TGTGCCAGCAGCCCCCAGAGCGTTTCCTACGAGCAGTACTTC. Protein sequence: CASSPQSVSYEQYF.

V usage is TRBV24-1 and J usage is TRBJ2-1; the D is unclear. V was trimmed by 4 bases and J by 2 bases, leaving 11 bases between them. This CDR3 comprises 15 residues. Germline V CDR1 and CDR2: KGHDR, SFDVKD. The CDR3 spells CATSDTIRPYNEQFF. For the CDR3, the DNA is TGTGCCACCAGTGACACTATAAGACCCTACAATGAGCAGTTCTTC.

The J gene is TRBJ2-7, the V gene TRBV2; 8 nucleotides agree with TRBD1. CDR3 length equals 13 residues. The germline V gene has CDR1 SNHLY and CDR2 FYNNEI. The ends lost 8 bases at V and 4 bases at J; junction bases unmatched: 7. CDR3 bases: TGTGCCAGCGCTGGTACAGGGGGGTACGAGCAGTACTTC. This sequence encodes CASAGTGGYEQYF.

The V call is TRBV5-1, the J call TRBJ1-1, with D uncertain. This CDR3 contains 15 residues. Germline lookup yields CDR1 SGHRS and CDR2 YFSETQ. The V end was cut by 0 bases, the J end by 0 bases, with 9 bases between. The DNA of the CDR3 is TGCGCCAGCAGCTTGGATCCGGTAATGAACACTGAAGCTTTCTTT. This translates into CASSLDPVMNTEAFF.

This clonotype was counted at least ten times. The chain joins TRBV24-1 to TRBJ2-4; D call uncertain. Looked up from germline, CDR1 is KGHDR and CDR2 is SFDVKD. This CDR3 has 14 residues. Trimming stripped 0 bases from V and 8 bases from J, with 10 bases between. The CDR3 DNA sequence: TGTGCCACCAGTGATTTGAAAGATAGGGACATTCAGTACTTC. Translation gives CATSDLKDRDIQYF.

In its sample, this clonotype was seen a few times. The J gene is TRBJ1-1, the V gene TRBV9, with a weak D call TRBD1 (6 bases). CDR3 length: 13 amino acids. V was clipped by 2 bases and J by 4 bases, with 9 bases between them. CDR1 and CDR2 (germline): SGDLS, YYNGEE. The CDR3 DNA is TGTGCCAGCAGCGTTACAGGGACCACTGAAGCTTTCTTT. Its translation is CASSVTGTTEAFF.

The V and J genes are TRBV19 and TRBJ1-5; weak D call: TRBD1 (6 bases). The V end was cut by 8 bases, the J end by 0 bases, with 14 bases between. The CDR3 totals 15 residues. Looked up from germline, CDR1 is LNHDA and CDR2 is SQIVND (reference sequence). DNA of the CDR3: TGTGCCAGTGCCGACAGGCCCAATAGCAATCAGCCCCAGCATTTT. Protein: CASADRPNSNQPQHF.

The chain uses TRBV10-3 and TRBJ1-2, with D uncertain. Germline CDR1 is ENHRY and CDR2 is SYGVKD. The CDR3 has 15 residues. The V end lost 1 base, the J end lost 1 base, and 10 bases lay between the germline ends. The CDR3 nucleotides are TGTGCCATCAGTGAGTTTGGCCCTGATAACTATGGCTACACCTTC. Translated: CAISEFGPDNYGYTF.

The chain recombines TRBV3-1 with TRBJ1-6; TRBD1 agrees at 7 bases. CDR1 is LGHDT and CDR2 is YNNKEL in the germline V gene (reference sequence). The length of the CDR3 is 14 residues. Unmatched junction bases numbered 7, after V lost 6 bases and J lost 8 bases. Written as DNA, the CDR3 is TGTGCCAGCAGGGCCTGGCAGGGGGATTCACCCCTCCACTTT. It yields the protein CASRAWQGDSPLHF.

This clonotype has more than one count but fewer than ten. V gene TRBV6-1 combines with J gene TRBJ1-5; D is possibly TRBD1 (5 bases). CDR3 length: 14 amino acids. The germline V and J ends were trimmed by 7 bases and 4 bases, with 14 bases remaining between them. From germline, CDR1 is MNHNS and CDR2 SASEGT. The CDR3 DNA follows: TGTGCCAGCATTGGGGCCGGAGCAAATCAGCCCCAGCATTTT. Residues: CASIGAGANQPQHF.

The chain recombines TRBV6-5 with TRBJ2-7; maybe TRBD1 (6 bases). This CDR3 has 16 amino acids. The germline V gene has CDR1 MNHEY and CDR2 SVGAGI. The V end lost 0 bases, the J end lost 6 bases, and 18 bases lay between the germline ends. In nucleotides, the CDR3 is TGTGCCAGCAGTTACTCGAGGTCGGCAGGGGCCCCCGAGCAGTACTTC. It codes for CASSYSRSAGAPEQYF.

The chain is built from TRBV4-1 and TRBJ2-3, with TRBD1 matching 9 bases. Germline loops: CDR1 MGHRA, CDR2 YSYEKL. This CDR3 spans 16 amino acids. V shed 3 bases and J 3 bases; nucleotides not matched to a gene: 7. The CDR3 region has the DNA TGCGCCAGCAGCCATGGATACAGGGGGCGGACAGATACGCAGTATTTT. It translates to CASSHGYRGRTDTQYF.

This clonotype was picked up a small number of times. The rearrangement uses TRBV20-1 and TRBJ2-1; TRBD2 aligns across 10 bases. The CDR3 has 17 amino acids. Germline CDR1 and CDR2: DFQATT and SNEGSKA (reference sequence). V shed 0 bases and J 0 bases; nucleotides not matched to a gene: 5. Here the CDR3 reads CSARDPAGGPSYNEQFF. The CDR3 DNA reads TGCAGTGCTAGAGACCCAGCGGGAGGGCCCTCCTACAATGAGCAGTTCTTC.

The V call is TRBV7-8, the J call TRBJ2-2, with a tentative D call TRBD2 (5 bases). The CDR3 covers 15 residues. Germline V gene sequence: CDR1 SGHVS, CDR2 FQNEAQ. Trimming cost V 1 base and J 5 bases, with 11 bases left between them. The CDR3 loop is CASSLVEGVTGELFF. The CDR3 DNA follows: TGTGCCAGCAGCTTAGTAGAGGGAGTAACCGGGGAGCTGTTTTTT.

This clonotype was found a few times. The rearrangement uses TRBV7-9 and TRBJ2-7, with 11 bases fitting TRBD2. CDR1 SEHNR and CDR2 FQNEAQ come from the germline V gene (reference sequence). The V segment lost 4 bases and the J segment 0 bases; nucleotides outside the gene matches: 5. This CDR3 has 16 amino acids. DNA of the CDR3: TGTGCCAGCAGCTCACCTAGCGGGAGGTACTCCTACGAGCAGTACTTC. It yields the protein CASSSPSGRYSYEQYF.

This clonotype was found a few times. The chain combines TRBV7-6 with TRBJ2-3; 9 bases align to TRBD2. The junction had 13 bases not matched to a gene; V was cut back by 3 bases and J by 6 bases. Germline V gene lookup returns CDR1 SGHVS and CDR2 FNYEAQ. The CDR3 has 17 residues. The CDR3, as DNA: TGTGCCAGCAGCTTCCAGAGTGGCGGGGGGGCTTCTGATACGCAGTATTTT. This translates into CASSFQSGGGASDTQYF.

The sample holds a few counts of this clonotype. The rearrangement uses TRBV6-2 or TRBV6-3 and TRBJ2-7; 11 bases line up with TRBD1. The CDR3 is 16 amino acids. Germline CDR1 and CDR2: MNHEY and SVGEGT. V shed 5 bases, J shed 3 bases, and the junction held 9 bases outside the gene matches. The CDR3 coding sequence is TGTGCCAGCAGTCCACGAGGGACAGGGGGACTCTACGAGCAGTACTTC. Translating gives CASSPRGTGGLYEQYF.